A selection of T cell receptor beta chains follows, all from one sample in a study of blood T cell repertoires in COVID-19. TCRdb's table, derived via immunoSEQ multiplex PCR, lists solely in-frame clones and lacks some. The table has some 66,000 clones, around 93% seen once. Material: peripheral blood. These receptors were taken from a human donor in a cohort sampled during active COVID-19. CDR3s include the opening cysteine and the closing phenylalanine or tryptophan. The D gene is left open where the match is weak. Only some rows state a clone size, as once, few, many or a class for expanded clones.

clone size	V gene	J gene	D gene	CDR3 DNA	CDR3 protein
-	TRBV27	TRBJ2-7	-	TGTGCCAGCAGTCCTCAGACAGGACACTTC	CASSPQTGHF
-	TRBV27	TRBJ2-3	TRBD2	TGTGCCAGCAGTCCGATGGTGACTAGCGGGGACACAGATACGCAGTATTTT	CASSPMVTSGDTDTQYF
-	TRBV7-2	TRBJ2-1	TRBD2	TGTGCCAGCAGCCCGACTAGCGGGAGGGAGGGCAATGAGCAGTTCTTC	CASSPTSGREGNEQFF
few	TRBV6-9	TRBJ1-5	-	TGTGCCAGACCTGCCACTGAGATAGGCAATCAGCCCCAGCATTTT	CARPATEIGNQPQHF
-	TRBV30	TRBJ1-3	TRBD1	TGTGCCTGGAGGAGGGGGCTAGTATTTGGAAACACCATATATTTT	CAWRRGLVFGNTIYF
-	TRBV18	TRBJ2-2	-	TGTGCCAGCTCGCCCGGGGTACGGAACACCGGGGAGCTGTTTTTT	CASSPGVRNTGELFF
-	TRBV18	TRBJ2-5	-	TGTGCCAGCTCACCCCCGGGGGTAGAGACCCAGTACTTC	CASSPPGVETQYF
-	TRBV10-2	TRBJ1-4	-	TGCGCCAGCAGGGCAGGGGCTAATGAAAAACTGTTTTTT	CASRAGANEKLFF
-	TRBV4-3	TRBJ1-3	-	TGCGCCAGCAGCCAAGACCGGACAGCTCACTCTGGAAACACCATATATTTT	CASSQDRTAHSGNTIYF
-	TRBV5-1	TRBJ2-3	TRBD1	TGCGCCAGCAGAACAGGGGGCGAGGATACGCAGTATTTT	CASRTGGEDTQYF
-	TRBV10-3	TRBJ2-1	TRBD2	TGTGCCATCAGTGAGTCCTTAGCGGGGGGAACCGGTGAGCAGTTCTTC	CAISESLAGGTGEQFF
-	TRBV19	TRBJ2-3	-	TGTGCCAGTAGGGGCGGGGACCAAACAGATACGCAGTATTTT	CASRGGDQTDTQYF
once	TRBV6-6	TRBJ1-5	-	TGTGCCAGCAGTTACTCAACAGGGAACAGCAATCAGCCCCAGCATTTT	CASSYSTGNSNQPQHF
-	TRBV19	TRBJ1-5	-	TGTGCCAGTAGTGACGACAGGACTCAGCCCCAGCATTTT	CASSDDRTQPQHF
-	TRBV19	TRBJ1-5	-	TGTGCCAGTAGCCTCTCCAGGGTACCCAGGCCCCAGCATTTT	CASSLSRVPRPQHF
-	TRBV27	TRBJ1-6	-	TGTGCCAGAGGAACGGGGAGCTCCTATAATTCACCCCTCCACTTT	CARGTGSSYNSPLHF
-	TRBV5-8	TRBJ1-5	-	TGTGCCAGCAGCTTAGAGGGTCAGCCCCAGCATTTT	CASSLEGQPQHF
-	TRBV6-2/TRBV6-3	TRBJ2-5	TRBD2	TGTGCCAGCAGCCTTACCGGGACTAACAAAGAGACCCAGTACTTC	CASSLTGTNKETQYF
-	TRBV11-3	TRBJ2-3	-	TGTGCCAGCAGCTTAGCAGGGGGCACAGATACGCAGTATTTT	CASSLAGGTDTQYF
few	TRBV4-1	TRBJ2-7	-	TGCGCCAGCAGCCAAGATCTAGCAGTAGGCGAGCAGTACTTC	CASSQDLAVGEQYF
-	TRBV6-5	TRBJ2-5	-	TGTGCCAGCAGTTTACGGGTTGCCCTGGGAGAGACCCAGTACTTC	CASSLRVALGETQYF
few	TRBV10-3	TRBJ1-5	-	TGTGCCATCAGTGATAGGGGAGGGGGACCGGGGAGCAATCAGCCCCAGCATTTT	CAISDRGGGPGSNQPQHF
-	TRBV7-3	TRBJ1-1	-	TGTGCCAGCAGCCGTATGACAGGTGGTGAAGCTTTCTTT	CASSRMTGGEAFF
once	TRBV2	TRBJ2-3	TRBD2	TGTGCCAGCAGTGAGGGTCTAGCGGGGAACGCAGATACGCAGTATTTT	CASSEGLAGNADTQYF
-	TRBV30	TRBJ1-4	-	TGTGCCTGGATGGGGCGGGATAATGAAAAACTGTTTTTT	CAWMGRDNEKLFF
-	TRBV29-1	TRBJ1-1	-	TGCAGCGTCTACCGCCCGGGCAGGGCGGGGACTGAAGCTTTCTTT	CSVYRPGRAGTEAFF